This TCR beta chain was documented in a study of cytomegalovirus exposure and HLA in healthy donors. CDR3 size: 14 residues. Germline CDR1 is SGHAT and CDR2 is FQNNGV. Trimming shortened V by 4 bases and J by 6 bases, and 14 bases separated the two germline ends. PCR involved 60 Vbeta and 13 Jbeta primers. TCRdb's copy holds only in-frame clones and misses some; the assay was immunoSEQ multiplex PCR. The table shows about 130,000 clones, with about four fifths occurring only once. This TCR came from a man aged 25-45 years in good health. The specimen was PBMCs. The rearrangement uses TRBV11-2 and TRBJ2-3; D is possibly TRBD2 (5 bases). The CDR3 is CASSSFAGWDTQYF. The CDR3, as DNA: TGTGCCAGCAGCTCCTTCGCGGGTTGGGATACGCAGTATTTT.